The clone carrying this T cell receptor beta chain came up a few times. The antigen is not known. This sample was taken from a study of a mutant IDH1 vaccine in newly diagnosed glioma. Looking at the study overall: Most patients had received both radiotherapy and temozolomide, the prior options being radiotherapy, temozolomide, or both. Findings of the study overall: Whatever changes occurred in top peripheral T cell clonotypes seemed unrelated to pseudoprogression.

Generated by immunoSEQ multiplex PCR, the TCRdb table keeps only in-frame clones and is missing some. The sample has 99,000 or so clones, 85% to 90% seen once. Time point denoted: baseline, week 1 (first vaccination visit). Treatment specified: pre-vaccination baseline after standard-of-care therapy. This TCR was sampled from a woman aged 45-60 years with glioma. This specimen was PBMCs, taken from a glioma patient treated with radiotherapy, temozolomide or both.

This chain's CDR3 is CASSPELAAVPKNIQYF. The CDR3 DNA follows: TGCGCCAGCAGCCCGGAACTAGCGGCGGTCCCCAAAAACATTCAGTACTTC. The chain recombines TRBV5-1 with TRBJ2-4; 8 positions agree with TRBD2. The CDR3 length is 17 residues. The germline V gene encodes CDR1 SGHRS and CDR2 YFSETQ. The junction had 11 bases not matched to a gene; V was cut back by 4 bases and J by 2 bases.